This T cell receptor (beta chain) emerged from a study of radiation and T cells in renal cell carcinoma. Clones were read by immunoSEQ multiplex PCR, and TCRdb kept only the in-frame ones, dropping some. The repertoire holds under 200,000 clones, with about nine tenths as singletons. Noted time point: blood 4 weeks post-SBRT, at nephrectomy. The treatment: 15 Gy SBRT to primary tumor, nephrectomy 4 weeks later. CDR3 length: 13 amino acids. The V and J ends lost 5 bases and 9 bases respectively, with 16 bases between them. Per germline, CDR1 SEHNR and CDR2 FQNEAQ (reference sequence). Specimen: blood, collected from a patient whose treatment included radiotherapy and nephrectomy. This receptor was taken from a woman in her forties or fifties with renal cell carcinoma. The chain has TRBV7-9 and TRBJ1-2; D not certain. The CDR3 region has the DNA TGTGCCAGCAGCACCGGGTCTCCCGACCGCTACACCTTC. Protein product: CASSTGSPDRYTF.